This TCR beta chain was profiled in a study of blood T cell repertoires in COVID-19. Profiled with immunoSEQ multiplex PCR; TCRdb holds only in-frame clones, not every one. The data contain just over 350,000 clones, more than 85% of them singletons. The specimen sequenced was PBMCs or T cells enriched from blood (not recorded which). The sequence was collected from a woman younger than 45 who had recovered from COVID-19.

This chain's CDR3 is CASSSETGRTEAFF. CDR3 DNA: TGCGCCAGCAGCTCGGAAACAGGGCGCACTGAAGCTTTCTTT. The V gene is TRBV5-1, the J gene TRBJ1-1; D possibly corresponds to TRBD1 (6 bases). Germline loops: CDR1 SGHRS, CDR2 YFSETQ. V was shortened by 3 bases and J by 4 bases, with 13 bases between the two germline ends. CDR3 size: 14 residues. Full variable domain (remainder filled in from reference TRBV5-1 and TRBJ1-1): KAGVTQTPRYLIKTRGQQVTLSCSPISGHRSVSWYQQTPGQGLQFLFEYFSETQRNKGNFPGRFSGRQFSNSRSEMNVSTLELGDSALYLCASSSETGRTEAFFGQGTRLTVV.